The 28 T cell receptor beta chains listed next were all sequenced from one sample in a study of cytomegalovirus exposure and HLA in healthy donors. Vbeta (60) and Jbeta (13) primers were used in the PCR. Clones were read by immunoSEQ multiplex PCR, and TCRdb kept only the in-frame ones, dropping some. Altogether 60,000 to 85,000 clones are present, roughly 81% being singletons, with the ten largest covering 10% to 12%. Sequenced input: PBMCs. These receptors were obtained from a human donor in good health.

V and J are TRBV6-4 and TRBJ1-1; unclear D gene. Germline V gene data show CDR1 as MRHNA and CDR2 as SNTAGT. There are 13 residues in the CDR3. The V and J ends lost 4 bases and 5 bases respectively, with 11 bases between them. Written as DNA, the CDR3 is TGTGCCAGCAGTGCTGAGGCCGGAACTGAAGCTTTCTTT. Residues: CASSAEAGTEAFF.

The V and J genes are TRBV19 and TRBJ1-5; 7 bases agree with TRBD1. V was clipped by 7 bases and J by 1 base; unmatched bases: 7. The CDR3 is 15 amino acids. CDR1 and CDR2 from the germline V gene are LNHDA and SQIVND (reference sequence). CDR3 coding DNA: TGTGCCAGTACTCCGACAGGGACAAGCAATCAGCCCCAGCATTTT. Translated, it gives CASTPTGTSNQPQHF.

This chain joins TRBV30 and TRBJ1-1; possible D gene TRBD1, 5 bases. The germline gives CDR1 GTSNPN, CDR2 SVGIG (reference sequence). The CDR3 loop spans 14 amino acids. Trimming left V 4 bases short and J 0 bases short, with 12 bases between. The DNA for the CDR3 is TGTGCCTGGACAGGGAACTCATTGAACACTGAAGCTTTCTTT. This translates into CAWTGNSLNTEAFF.

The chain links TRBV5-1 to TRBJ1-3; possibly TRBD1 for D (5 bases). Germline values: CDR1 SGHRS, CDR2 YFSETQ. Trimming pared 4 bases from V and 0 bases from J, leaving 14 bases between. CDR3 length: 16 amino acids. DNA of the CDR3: TGCGCCAGCAGCCAAATGGGGGGGTTCTCTGGAAACACCATATATTTT. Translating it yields CASSQMGGFSGNTIYF.

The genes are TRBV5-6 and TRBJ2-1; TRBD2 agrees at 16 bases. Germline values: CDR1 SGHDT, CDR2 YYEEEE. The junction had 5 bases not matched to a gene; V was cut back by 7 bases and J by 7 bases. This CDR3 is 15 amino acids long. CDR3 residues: CASGTSGRGNNEQFF. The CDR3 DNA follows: TGTGCCAGCGGGACTAGCGGGAGGGGGAATAATGAGCAGTTCTTC. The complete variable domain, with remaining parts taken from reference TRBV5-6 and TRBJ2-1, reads DAGVTQSPTHLIKTRGQQVTLRCSPKSGHDTVSWYQQALGQGPQFIFQYYEEEERQRGNFPDRFSGHQFPNYSSELNVNALLLGDSALYLCASGTSGRGNNEQFFGPGTRLTVL.

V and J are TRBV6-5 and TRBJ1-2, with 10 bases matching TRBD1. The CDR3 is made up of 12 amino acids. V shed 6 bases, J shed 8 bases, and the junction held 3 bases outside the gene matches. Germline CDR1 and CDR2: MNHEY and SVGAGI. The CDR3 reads CASRTGGVGYTF. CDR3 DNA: TGTGCCAGCAGGACAGGGGGCGTGGGCTACACCTTC.

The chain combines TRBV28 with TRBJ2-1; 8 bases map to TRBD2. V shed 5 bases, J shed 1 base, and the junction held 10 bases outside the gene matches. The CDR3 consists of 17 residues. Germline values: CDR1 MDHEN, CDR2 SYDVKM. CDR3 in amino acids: CASSRISGSASYNEQFF. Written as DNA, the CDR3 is TGTGCCAGCAGTCGCATAAGCGGGAGTGCGTCCTACAATGAGCAGTTCTTC.

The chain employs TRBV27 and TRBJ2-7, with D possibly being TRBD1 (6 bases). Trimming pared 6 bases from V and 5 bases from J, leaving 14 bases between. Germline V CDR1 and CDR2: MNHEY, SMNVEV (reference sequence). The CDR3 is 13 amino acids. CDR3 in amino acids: CASSSTGFNEQYF. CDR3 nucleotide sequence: TGTGCCAGCAGCTCTACAGGGTTTAACGAGCAGTACTTC.

The CDR3 is CASSVDGTNYGYTF. CDR3 bases: TGTGCCAGCAGCGTAGACGGGACTAACTATGGCTACACCTTC. The rearrangement links TRBV9 to TRBJ1-2; D is uncertain. CDR1 and CDR2 (germline): SGDLS, YYNGEE. This CDR3 is built from 14 residues. V was pared by 0 bases and J by 0 bases, with 6 bases between. The whole variable domain, remainder taken from reference TRBV9 and TRBJ1-2, is DSGVTQTPKHLITATGQRVTLRCSPRSGDLSVYWYQQSLDQGLQFLIQYYNGEERAKGNILERFSAQQFPDLHSELNLSSLELGDSALYFCASSVDGTNYGYTFGSGTRLTVV.

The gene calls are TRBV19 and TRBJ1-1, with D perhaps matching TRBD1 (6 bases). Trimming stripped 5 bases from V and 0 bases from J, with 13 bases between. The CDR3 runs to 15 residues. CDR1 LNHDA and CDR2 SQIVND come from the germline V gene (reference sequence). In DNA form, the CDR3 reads TGTGCCAGTAGTCCGTTGGACAGAATGAACACTGAAGCTTTCTTT. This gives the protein CASSPLDRMNTEAFF.

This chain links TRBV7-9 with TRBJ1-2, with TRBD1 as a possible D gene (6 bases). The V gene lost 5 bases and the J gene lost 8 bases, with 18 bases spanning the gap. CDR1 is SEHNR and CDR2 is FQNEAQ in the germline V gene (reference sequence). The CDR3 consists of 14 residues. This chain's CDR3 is CASSNDRTLWGYTF. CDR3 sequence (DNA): TGTGCCAGCAGCAACGACAGGACTCTCTGGGGCTACACCTTC.

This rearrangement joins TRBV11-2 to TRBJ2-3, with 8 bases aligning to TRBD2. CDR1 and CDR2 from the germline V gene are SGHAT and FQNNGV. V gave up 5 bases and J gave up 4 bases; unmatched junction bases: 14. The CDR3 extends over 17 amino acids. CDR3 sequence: CASSTRGTGGPADTQYF. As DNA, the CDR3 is TGTGCCAGCAGCACCCGGGGGACGGGAGGGCCAGCAGATACGCAGTATTTT.

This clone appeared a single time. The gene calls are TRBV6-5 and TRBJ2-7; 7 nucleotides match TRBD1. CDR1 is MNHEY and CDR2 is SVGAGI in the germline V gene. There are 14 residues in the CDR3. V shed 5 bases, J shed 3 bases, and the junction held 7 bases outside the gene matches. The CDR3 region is CASSVQGTFYEQYF. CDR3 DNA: TGTGCCAGCAGTGTACAGGGGACCTTCTACGAGCAGTACTTC.

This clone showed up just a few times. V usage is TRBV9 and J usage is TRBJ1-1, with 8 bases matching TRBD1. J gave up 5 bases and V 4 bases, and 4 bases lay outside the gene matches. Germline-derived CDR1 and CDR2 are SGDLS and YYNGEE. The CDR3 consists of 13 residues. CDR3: CASSQGAGTEAFF. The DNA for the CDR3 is TGTGCCAGCAGCCAGGGGGCGGGAACTGAAGCTTTCTTT.

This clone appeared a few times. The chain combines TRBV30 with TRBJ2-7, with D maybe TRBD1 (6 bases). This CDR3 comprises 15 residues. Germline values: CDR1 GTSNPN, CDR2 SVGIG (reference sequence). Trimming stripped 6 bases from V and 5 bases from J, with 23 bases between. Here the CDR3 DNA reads TGTGCCTGTTCCTCGAGAAGGGGGACGAACCACGAGCAGTACTTC. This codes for CACSSRRGTNHEQYF.

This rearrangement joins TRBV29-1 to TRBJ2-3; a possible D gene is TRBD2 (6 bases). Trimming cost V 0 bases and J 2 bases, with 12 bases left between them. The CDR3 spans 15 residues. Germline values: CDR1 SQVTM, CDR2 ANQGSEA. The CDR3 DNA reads TGCAGCGTTGAAGATCGTGGGGGACTCACAGATACGCAGTATTTT. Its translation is CSVEDRGGLTDTQYF.

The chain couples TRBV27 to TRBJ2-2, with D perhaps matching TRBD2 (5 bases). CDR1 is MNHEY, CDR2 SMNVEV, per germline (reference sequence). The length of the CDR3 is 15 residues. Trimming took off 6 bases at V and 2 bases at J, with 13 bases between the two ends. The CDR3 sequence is CASRVANLNTGELFF. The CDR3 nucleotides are TGTGCCAGCAGGGTAGCGAACCTAAACACCGGGGAGCTGTTTTTT.

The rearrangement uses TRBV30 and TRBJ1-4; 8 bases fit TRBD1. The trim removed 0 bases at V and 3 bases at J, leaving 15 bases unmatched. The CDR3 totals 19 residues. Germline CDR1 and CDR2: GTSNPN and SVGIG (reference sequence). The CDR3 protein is CAWSVRRITGGSPNEKLFF. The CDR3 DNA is TGTGCCTGGAGTGTACGTCGGATAACAGGGGGTTCGCCTAATGAAAAACTGTTTTTT.

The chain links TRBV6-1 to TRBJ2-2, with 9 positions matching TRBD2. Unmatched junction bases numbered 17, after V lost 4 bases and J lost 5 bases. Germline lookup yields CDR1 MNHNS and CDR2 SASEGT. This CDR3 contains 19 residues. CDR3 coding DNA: TGTGCCAGCAGTGCTTCGCTCCGGGGTTCGGCGGGAGGGACCGGGGAGCTGTTTTTT. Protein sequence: CASSASLRGSAGGTGELFF.

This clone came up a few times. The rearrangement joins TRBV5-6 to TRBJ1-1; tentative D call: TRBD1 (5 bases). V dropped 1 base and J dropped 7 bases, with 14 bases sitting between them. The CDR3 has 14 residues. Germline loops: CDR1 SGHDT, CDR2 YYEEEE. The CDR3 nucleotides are TGTGCCAGCAGCTTGTCTGGCAGGGTGGGTGAAGCTTTCTTT. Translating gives CASSLSGRVGEAFF.

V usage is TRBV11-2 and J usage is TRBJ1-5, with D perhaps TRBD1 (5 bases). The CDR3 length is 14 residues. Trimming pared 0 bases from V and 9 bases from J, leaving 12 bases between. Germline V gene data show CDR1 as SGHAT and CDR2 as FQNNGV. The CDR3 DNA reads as TGTGCCAGCAGCTTAGACCAACTGGGGGGGCCCCAGCATTTT. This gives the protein CASSLDQLGGPQHF.

CDR3 region: CASSEDKRIGDTQYF. Here the CDR3 DNA reads TGTGCCAGCAGTGAAGATAAGCGGATCGGAGATACGCAGTATTTT. The rearrangement joins TRBV25-1 to TRBJ2-3; TRBD2 is a possible D gene (5 bases). V was trimmed by 2 bases and J by 5 bases, leaving 14 bases between them. The germline CDR1 and CDR2 sequences are MGHDK and SYGVNS. The CDR3 runs 15 residues.

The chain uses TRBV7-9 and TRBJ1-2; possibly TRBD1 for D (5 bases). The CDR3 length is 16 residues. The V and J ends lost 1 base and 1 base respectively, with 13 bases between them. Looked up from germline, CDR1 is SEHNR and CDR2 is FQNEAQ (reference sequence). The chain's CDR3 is CASSLVKQGSNYGYTF. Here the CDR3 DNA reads TGTGCCAGCAGCTTAGTAAAGCAGGGCAGTAACTATGGCTACACCTTC.

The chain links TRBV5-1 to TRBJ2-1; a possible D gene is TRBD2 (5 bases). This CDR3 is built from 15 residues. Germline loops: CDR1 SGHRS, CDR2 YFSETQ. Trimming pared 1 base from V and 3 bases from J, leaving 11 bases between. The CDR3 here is CASSLRGDDYNEQFF. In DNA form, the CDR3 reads TGCGCCAGCAGCTTGCGGGGAGACGACTACAATGAGCAGTTCTTC. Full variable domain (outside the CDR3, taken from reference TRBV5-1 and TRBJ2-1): KAGVTQTPRYLIKTRGQQVTLSCSPISGHRSVSWYQQTPGQGLQFLFEYFSETQRNKGNFPGRFSGRQFSNSRSEMNVSTLELGDSALYLCASSLRGDDYNEQFFGPGTRLTVL.

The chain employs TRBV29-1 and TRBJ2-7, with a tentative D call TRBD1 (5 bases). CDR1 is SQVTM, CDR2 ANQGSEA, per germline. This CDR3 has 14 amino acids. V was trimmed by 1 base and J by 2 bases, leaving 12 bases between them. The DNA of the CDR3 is TGCAGCGTTGAAGTCAGGGCGGCCACCTACGAGCAGTACTTC. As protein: CSVEVRAATYEQYF.

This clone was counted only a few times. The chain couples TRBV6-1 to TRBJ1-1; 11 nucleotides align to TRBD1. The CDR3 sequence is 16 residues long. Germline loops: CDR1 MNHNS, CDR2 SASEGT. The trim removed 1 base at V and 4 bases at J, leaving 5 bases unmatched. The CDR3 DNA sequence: TGTGCCAGCAGTGAAGGGGCCGGGACAGGGGGCACTGAAGCTTTCTTT. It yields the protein CASSEGAGTGGTEAFF.

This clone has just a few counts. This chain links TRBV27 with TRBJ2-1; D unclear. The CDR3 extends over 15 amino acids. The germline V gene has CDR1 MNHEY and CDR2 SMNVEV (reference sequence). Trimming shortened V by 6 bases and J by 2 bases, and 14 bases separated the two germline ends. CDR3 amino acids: CASRMEPAPYNEQFF. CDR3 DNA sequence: TGTGCCAGCAGAATGGAGCCAGCCCCCTACAATGAGCAGTTCTTC.

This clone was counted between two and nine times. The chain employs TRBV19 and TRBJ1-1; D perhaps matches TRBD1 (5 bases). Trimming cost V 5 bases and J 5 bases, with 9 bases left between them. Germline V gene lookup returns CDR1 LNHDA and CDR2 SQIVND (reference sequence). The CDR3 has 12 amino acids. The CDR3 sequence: CASSWRGTEAFF. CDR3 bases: TGTGCCAGTAGTTGGAGGGGAACTGAAGCTTTCTTT.